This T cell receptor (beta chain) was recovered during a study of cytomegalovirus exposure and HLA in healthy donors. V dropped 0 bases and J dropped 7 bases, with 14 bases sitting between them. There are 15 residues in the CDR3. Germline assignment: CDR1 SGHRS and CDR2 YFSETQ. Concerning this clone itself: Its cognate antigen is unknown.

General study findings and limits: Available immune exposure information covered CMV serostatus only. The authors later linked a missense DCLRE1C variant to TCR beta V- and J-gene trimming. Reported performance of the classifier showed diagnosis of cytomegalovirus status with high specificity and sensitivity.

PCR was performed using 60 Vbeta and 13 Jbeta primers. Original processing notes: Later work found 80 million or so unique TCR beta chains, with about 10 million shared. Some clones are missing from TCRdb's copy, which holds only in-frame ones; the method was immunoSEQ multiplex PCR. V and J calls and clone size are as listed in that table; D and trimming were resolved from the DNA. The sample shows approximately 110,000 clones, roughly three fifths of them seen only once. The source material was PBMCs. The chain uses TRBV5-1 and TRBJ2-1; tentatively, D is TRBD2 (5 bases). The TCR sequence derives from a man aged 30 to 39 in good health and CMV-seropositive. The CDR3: CASSLVAWAGNEQFF. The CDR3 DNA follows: TGCGCCAGCAGCTTGGTAGCGTGGGCCGGGAATGAGCAGTTCTTC.